These 19 T cell receptor beta chains originate from one sample sequenced in a study of T-cell memory formation after mild COVID-19. TCRdb ran MiXCR on the 5' RACE reads and lists one entry per CDR3 protein. The sample records a few hundred thousand distinct CDR3 sequences, around 28% being singletons. Sample: PBMCs or a T cell subset sorted from them (not recorded which). These receptors were collected from an adult woman who had mild COVID-19 (a few samples of this study predate the infection). Cell type and time point are not known.

This clonotype has more than one count but fewer than ten. The genes are TRBV28 and TRBJ2-3; 9 nucleotides line up with TRBD2. The CDR3 spans 15 residues. CDR1 MDHEN and CDR2 SYDVKM come from the germline V gene. V lost 4 bases to trimming and J lost 6 bases; unmatched junction nucleotides: 8. CDR3 residues: CASSSPSGTVDTQYF. CDR3 DNA: TGTGCCAGCAGTTCCCCTAGCGGGACGGTTGATACGCAGTATTTT.

The CDR3 region is CAWSTPRTQYF. The CDR3 nucleotides are TGTGCCTGGAGTACACCGCGGACCCAGTACTTC. V gene TRBV30 combines with J gene TRBJ2-5; D is ambiguous. V was trimmed by 2 bases and J by 7 bases, leaving 8 bases between them. CDR3 length equals 11 residues. Germline V lookup: CDR1 GTSNPN, CDR2 SVGIG (reference sequence). Drawing the rest from reference TRBV30 and TRBJ2-5, the complete variable domain is SQTIHQWPATLVQPVGSPLSLECTVEGTSNPNLYWYRQAAGRGLQLLFYSVGIGQISSEVPQNLSASRPQDRQFILSSKKLLLSDSGFYLCAWSTPRTQYFGPGTRLLVL.

This clonotype showed up just once. V gene TRBV4-2 combines with J gene TRBJ2-1, with 10 bases fitting TRBD1. The CDR3 loop spans 16 amino acids. Germline loops: CDR1 LGHNA, CDR2 YNFKEQ. Unmatched junction bases numbered 13, after V lost 8 bases and J lost 6 bases. The CDR3 nucleotides are TGTGCCAGCCACAGCACCAGGACAGGGGGGTCCAATGAGCAGTTCTTC. It encodes CASHSTRTGGSNEQFF.

CDR3 residues: CASSEAPHFGLNTEAFF. Here the CDR3 DNA reads TGTGCCAGCAGTGAAGCGCCCCACTTTGGGCTGAACACTGAAGCTTTCTTT. V and J are TRBV2 and TRBJ1-1; D not resolved. The germline V gene has CDR1 SNHLY and CDR2 FYNNEI. With 0 bases removed from V and 0 bases from J, the gap between germline ends came to 14 bases. The CDR3 extends over 17 amino acids.

This clonotype was observed a handful of times. The genes are TRBV5-1 and TRBJ2-2, with D hard to call. Germline CDR1 reads SGHRS; CDR2 reads YFSETQ. The CDR3 consists of 15 residues. The V end lost 0 bases, the J end lost 5 bases, and 11 bases lay between the germline ends. DNA of the CDR3: TGCGCCAGCAGCTTGGTGGGTCCCCCAACCGGGGAGCTGTTTTTT. Translating it yields CASSLVGPPTGELFF. Using reference TRBV5-1 and TRBJ2-2 for the parts outside the CDR3, the full variable domain is KAGVTQTPRYLIKTRGQQVTLSCSPISGHRSVSWYQQTPGQGLQFLFEYFSETQRNKGNFPGRFSGRQFSNSRSEMNVSTLELGDSALYLCASSLVGPPTGELFFGEGSRLTVL.

In its sample, this clonotype was seen a few times. The V and J genes are TRBV6-5 and TRBJ1-5, with 9 bases lining up with TRBD1. The CDR3 totals 16 residues. The trim removed 5 bases at V and 5 bases at J, leaving 10 bases unmatched. CDR1 is MNHEY, CDR2 SVGAGI, per germline. The CDR3 coding sequence is TGTGCCAGCAGTCCGGAGGGACAGGGATGGCATCAGCCCCAGCATTTT. It specifies CASSPEGQGWHQPQHF.

This clonotype was recorded a few times. The chain uses TRBV20-1 and TRBJ2-1; TRBD2 matches 9 bases. Trimming cost V 5 bases and J 5 bases; bases outside gene matches: 10. Per the germline V gene, CDR1 is DFQATT and CDR2 is SNEGSKA (reference sequence). This CDR3 region has 15 residues. CDR3 sequence: CSAPRLTSGNNEQFF. CDR3 nucleotides: TGCAGTGCTCCCCGCTTGACTAGCGGCAACAATGAGCAGTTCTTC.

The J gene is TRBJ1-5, the V gene TRBV7-6; D ambiguous. V was shortened by 2 bases and J by 0 bases, with 11 bases between the two germline ends. Per germline, CDR1 SGHVS and CDR2 FNYEAQ. CDR3 length: 16 residues. CDR3 loop: CASSLYLGDSNQPQHF. CDR3 sequence (DNA): TGTGCCAGCAGCTTATATCTCGGAGATAGCAATCAGCCCCAGCATTTT.

The chain has TRBV3-1 and TRBJ1-3; D is ambiguous. CDR3 length: 18 amino acids. Trimming removed 4 bases from V and 0 bases from J, with 19 bases in between. CDR1 and CDR2 (germline): LGHDT, YNNKEL (reference sequence). The CDR3 nucleotides read TGTGCCAGCAGCCCGTATACCAAAGGTCGGGACTCTGGAAACACCATATATTTT. This translates into CASSPYTKGRDSGNTIYF.

This clonotype was recorded a few times. This chain joins TRBV19 and TRBJ2-7; 8 bases map to TRBD1. With V trimmed by 11 bases and J by 1 base, 10 bases remained unmatched. Germline-derived CDR1 and CDR2 are LNHDA and SQIVND (reference sequence). The CDR3 loop spans 14 amino acids. The CDR3 nucleotides are TGTGCCTCCCAAAGGGACAGGAGATCCTACGAGCAGTACTTC. It translates to CASQRDRRSYEQYF.

The rearrangement uses TRBV11-2 and TRBJ2-7; D is uncertain. Per the germline V gene, CDR1 is SGHAT and CDR2 is FQNNGV. The CDR3 has 14 residues. Trimming took off 1 base at V and 2 bases at J, with 9 bases between the two ends. The CDR3: CASSLVASPYEQYF. DNA of the CDR3: TGTGCCAGCAGCTTAGTTGCCAGCCCCTACGAGCAGTACTTC.

This clonotype was detected only a few times. The CDR3 sequence: CASSYSPGGESYEQYF. In DNA, the CDR3 is TGCGCCAGCAGCTATTCTCCCGGGGGGGAATCCTACGAGCAGTACTTC. The V gene is TRBV5-1, the J gene TRBJ2-7; 8 nucleotides line up with TRBD2. Germline V CDR1 and CDR2: SGHRS, YFSETQ. The ends lost 3 bases at V and 1 base at J; junction bases unmatched: 9. This CDR3 contains 16 residues.

V and J are TRBV30 and TRBJ2-7; tentatively, D is TRBD2 (6 bases). Germline V CDR1 and CDR2: GTSNPN, SVGIG (reference sequence). This CDR3 contains 17 residues. The V end was cut by 1 base, the J end by 2 bases, with 21 bases between. In DNA form, the CDR3 reads TGTGCCTGGAGTGGCGGTGCCTTCGGGACTCCAGCCTACGAGCAGTACTTC. Translation gives CAWSGGAFGTPAYEQYF.

This clonotype was found a few times. The chain employs TRBV5-1 and TRBJ2-1, with D uncertain. The CDR3 extends over 15 amino acids. The V gene lost 2 bases and the J gene lost 8 bases, with 17 bases spanning the gap. In germline, CDR1 is SGHRS, CDR2 YFSETQ. CDR3 nucleotide sequence: TGCGCCAGCAGCTTAACGGGCCTAACTGGGGATGAGCAGTTCTTC. As protein: CASSLTGLTGDEQFF.

This sequence joins TRBV6-5 and TRBJ1-2, with a weak D call TRBD1 (5 bases). The V end was cut by 0 bases, the J end by 5 bases, with 13 bases between. Germline V gene data show CDR1 as MNHEY and CDR2 as SVGAGI. This CDR3 comprises 15 residues. This CDR3 reads CASSYSQGRGYGYTF. In nucleotides, the CDR3 is TGTGCCAGCAGTTACTCGCAGGGTCGGGGATATGGCTACACCTTC.

The chain combines TRBV4-2 with TRBJ2-1; 11 nucleotides agree with TRBD2. Germline CDR1 and CDR2: LGHNA and YNFKEQ. The CDR3 covers 16 residues. With 2 bases clipped from V and 6 bases from J, the junction kept 6 bases outside the gene matches. CDR3 in amino acids: CASSQRSTSGSNEQFF. The CDR3 nucleotides are TGTGCCAGCAGCCAAAGGTCTACTAGCGGGAGCAATGAGCAGTTCTTC.

This chain joins TRBV12-3 or TRBV12-4 and TRBJ2-7, with 9 bases matching TRBD1. The CDR3 totals 13 residues. Losses at the gene ends were 5 bases for V and 3 bases for J; bases not matched to a gene: 2. CDR3 DNA: TGTGCCAGCAGTGTGGACAGGGGCTACGAGCAGTACTTC. Protein sequence: CASSVDRGYEQYF.

This clonotype showed up just a few times. The chain couples TRBV29-1 to TRBJ2-7; 7 bases are a match to TRBD1. Germline V gene sequence: CDR1 SQVTM, CDR2 ANQGSEA. Trimming removed 5 bases from V and 6 bases from J; junction bases left unmatched: 4. The CDR3 is made up of 11 amino acids. The CDR3 DNA follows: TGCAGCGTTAAGACAGGGCCCGAGCAGTACTTC. This gives the protein CSVKTGPEQYF.

This clonotype was observed a few times. This sequence joins TRBV7-6 and TRBJ2-7; D is uncertain. CDR1 SGHVS and CDR2 FNYEAQ come from the germline V gene. V lost 8 bases, J lost 2 bases, and 16 bases lay in between. This CDR3 spans 14 amino acids. The CDR3 loop reads CASAPKPGAYEQYF. CDR3 coding DNA: TGTGCCAGCGCACCGAAACCAGGAGCCTACGAGCAGTACTTC.